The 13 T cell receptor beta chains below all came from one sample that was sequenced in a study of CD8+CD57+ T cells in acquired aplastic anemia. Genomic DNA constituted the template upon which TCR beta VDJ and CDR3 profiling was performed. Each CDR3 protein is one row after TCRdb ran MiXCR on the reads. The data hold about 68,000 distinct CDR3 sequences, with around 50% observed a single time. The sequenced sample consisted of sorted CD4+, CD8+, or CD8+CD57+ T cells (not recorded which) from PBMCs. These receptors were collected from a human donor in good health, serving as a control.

The CDR3 DNA reads TGTGCCAGCAGCTCCCAGGGCTACGAGCAGTACTTC. Amino acid sequence: CASSSQGYEQYF. The gene calls are TRBV7-3 and TRBJ2-7, with D perhaps TRBD1 (5 bases). The germline V gene has CDR1 SGHTA and CDR2 FQGTGA. The CDR3 loop spans 12 amino acids. V dropped 4 bases and J dropped 3 bases, with 7 bases sitting between them.

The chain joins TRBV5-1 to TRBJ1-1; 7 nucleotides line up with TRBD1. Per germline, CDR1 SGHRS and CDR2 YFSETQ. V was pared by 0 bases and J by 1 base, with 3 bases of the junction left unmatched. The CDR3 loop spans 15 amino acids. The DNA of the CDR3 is TGCGCCAGCAGCTTGGAGGGGACAGCGAACACTGAAGCTTTCTTT. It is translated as CASSLEGTANTEAFF.

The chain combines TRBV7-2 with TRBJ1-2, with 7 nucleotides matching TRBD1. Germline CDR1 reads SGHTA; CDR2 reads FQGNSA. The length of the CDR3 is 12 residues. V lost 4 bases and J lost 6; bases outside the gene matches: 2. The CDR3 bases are TGTGCCAGCAGCTCAGGACAGGATGGCTACACCTTC. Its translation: CASSSGQDGYTF.

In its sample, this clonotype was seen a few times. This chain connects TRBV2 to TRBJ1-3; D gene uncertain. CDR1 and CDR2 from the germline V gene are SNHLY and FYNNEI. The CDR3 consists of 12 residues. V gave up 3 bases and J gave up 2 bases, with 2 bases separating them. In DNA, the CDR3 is TGTGCCAGCAGTGACCCTGGAAACACCATATATTTT. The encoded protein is CASSDPGNTIYF. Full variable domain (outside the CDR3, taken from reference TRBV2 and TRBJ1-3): EPEVTQTPSHQVTQMGQEVILRCVPISNHLYFYWYRQILGQKVEFLVSFYNNEISEKSEIFDDQFSVERPDGSNFTLKIRSTKLEDSAMYFCASSDPGNTIYFGEGSWLTVV.

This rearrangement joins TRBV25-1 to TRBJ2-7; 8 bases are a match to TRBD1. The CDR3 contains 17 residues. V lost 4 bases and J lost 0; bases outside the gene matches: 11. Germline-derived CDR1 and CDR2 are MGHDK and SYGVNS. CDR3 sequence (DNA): TGTGCCAGCAGTGCACCTATTTCGACAGGGGTCTCCTACGAGCAGTACTTC. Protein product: CASSAPISTGVSYEQYF.

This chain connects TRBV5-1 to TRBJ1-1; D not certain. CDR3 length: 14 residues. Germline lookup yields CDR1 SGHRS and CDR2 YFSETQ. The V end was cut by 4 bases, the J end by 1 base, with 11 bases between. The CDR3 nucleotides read TGCGCCAGCAGCCCTGGGCCTGCGAACACTGAAGCTTTCTTT. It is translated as CASSPGPANTEAFF.

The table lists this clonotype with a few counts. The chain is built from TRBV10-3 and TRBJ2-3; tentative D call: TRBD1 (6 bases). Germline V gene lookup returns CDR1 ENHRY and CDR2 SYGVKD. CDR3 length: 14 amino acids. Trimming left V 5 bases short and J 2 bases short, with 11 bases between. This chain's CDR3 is CAISQTGHTDTQYF. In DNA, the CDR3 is TGTGCCATCAGTCAGACGGGACACACAGATACGCAGTATTTT.

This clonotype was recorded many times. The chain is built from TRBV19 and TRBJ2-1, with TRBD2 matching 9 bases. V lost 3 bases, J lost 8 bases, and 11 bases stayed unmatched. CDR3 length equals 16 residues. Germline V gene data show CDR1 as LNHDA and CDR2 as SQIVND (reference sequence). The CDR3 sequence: CASSIILAGQGDEQFF. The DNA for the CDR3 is TGTGCCAGTAGTATTATCCTAGCGGGGCAGGGGGATGAGCAGTTCTTC. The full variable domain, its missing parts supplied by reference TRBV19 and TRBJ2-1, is DGGITQSPKYLFRKEGQNVTLSCEQNLNHDAMYWYRQDPGQGLRLIYYSQIVNDFQKGDIAEGYSVSREKKESFPLTVTSAQKNPTAFYLCASSIILAGQGDEQFFGPGTRLTVL.

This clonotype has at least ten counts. Written as DNA, the CDR3 is TGTGCCAGCAGCCAAGGACTTCCGTCTAGCACAGATACGCAGTATTTT. Protein: CASSQGLPSSTDTQYF. The V gene is TRBV4-2, the J gene TRBJ2-3; D not certain. Trimming cost V 1 base and J 0 bases, with 11 bases left between them. The CDR3 covers 16 residues. Per germline, CDR1 LGHNA and CDR2 YNFKEQ.

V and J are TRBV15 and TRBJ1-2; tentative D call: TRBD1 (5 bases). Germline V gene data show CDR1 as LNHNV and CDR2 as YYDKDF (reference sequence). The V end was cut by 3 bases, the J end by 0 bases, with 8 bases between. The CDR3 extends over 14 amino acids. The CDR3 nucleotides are TGTGCCACCAGCAGCAGACAGACTAACTATGGCTACACCTTC. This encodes CATSSRQTNYGYTF. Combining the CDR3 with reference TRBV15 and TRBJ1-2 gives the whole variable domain DAMVIQNPRYQVTQFGKPVTLSCSQTLNHNVMYWYQQKSSQAPKLLFHYYDKDFNNEADTPDNFQSRRPNTSFCFLDIRSPGLGDTAMYLCATSSRQTNYGYTFGSGTRLTVV.

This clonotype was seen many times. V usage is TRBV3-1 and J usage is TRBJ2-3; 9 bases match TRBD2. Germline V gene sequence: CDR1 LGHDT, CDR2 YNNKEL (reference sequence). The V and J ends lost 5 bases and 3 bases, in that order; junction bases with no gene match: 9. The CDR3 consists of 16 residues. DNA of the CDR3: TGTGCCAGCAGCTACCGAGCGGGGGGCGGAACAGATACGCAGTATTTT. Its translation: CASSYRAGGGTDTQYF.

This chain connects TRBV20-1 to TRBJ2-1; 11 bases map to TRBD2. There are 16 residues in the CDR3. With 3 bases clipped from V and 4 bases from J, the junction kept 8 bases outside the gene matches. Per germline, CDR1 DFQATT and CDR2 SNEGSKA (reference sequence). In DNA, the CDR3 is TGCAGTGCTAGTGGGGTAACTAGCGGGAGTTACAATGAGCAGTTCTTC. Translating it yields CSASGVTSGSYNEQFF.

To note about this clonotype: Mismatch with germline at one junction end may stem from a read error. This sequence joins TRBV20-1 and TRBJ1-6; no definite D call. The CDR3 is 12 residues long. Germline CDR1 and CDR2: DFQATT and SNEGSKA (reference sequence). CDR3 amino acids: CGARAVGSPLHF. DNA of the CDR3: TGCGGTGCTAGAGCGGTGGGTTCACCCCTCCACTTT.